This T cell receptor beta chain came from a study of blood T cell repertoires in COVID-19. On the study more broadly: There were acute and convalescent COVID-19 samples, and they came from the United States, Italy and Spain. Sources were T cells, B-cell-depleted T cells, or PBMCs; the material itself was cDNA or gDNA.

Original methodology: Amplified reference gene primers provided the basis for estimating nucleated cell counts. Data came from immunoSEQ multiplex PCR; TCRdb stores just in-frame clones and leaves some out. Clonal size and the V and J genes are those of that table, whereas D and trimming came from the DNA. The sample has over 65,000 clones, around four fifths seen once. Trimming cost V 3 bases and J 8 bases; bases outside gene matches: 6. The CDR3 length is 14 residues. Germline CDR1 is SEHNR and CDR2 is FQNEAQ (reference sequence). V is TRBV7-9 and J is TRBJ1-4; 7 positions match TRBD1. Sequences were obtained from peripheral blood. The receptor comes from a man at least 80 years old with active or convalescent COVID-19. CDR3: CASSFTGVGEKLFF. The DNA for the CDR3 is TGTGCCAGCAGCTTCACAGGGGTTGGGGAAAAACTGTTTTTT.